Reported below is one TCR beta chain. Its antigen is still unknown. The CDR3 loop spans 15 amino acids. V lost 3 bases, J lost 4 bases, and 16 bases lay in between. The germline gives CDR1 SEHNR, CDR2 FQNEAQ (reference sequence). The data are from a study of cytomegalovirus exposure and HLA in healthy donors. Study-wide findings and caveats: Cytomegalovirus association was listed for under 200 TCR beta chains. In most subjects, TCR beta sequences reportedly gave accurate predictions of HLA-A and HLA-B alleles. Reportedly, cytomegalovirus status was diagnosed with high sensitivity and specificity.

The PCR used 60 Vbeta and 13 Jbeta primers. Profiling relied on immunoSEQ multiplex PCR, and the TCRdb table lists in-frame clones only, not all of them. This sample has tens of thousands of clones, with over 70% found just once. The chain has TRBV7-9 and TRBJ2-7; D possibly corresponds to TRBD1 (6 bases). The clonotype originates from a male donor in good health and CMV-seropositive. The sequencing sample was made of PBMCs. The CDR3 reads CASSFPLQGQYEQYF. CDR3 nucleotide sequence: TGTGCCAGCAGCTTCCCCCTGCAGGGGCAATACGAGCAGTACTTC.